This passage covers 30 T cell receptor beta chains from one sample sequenced in a study of blood T cells in healthy people across ages (dated by TCRdb to between 2015 and 2017). The library was built by means of 5' RACE. Sequencing instrument: Illumina HiSeq 2500. A second about 7 to 12 cycle PCR used a sample-barcoded 5' primer and a J-beta primer mix. TCRdb passed the public sequencing reads through fastp at Q25 and MiXCR, retaining productive beta sequences. Each CDR3 protein gets just one entry, which takes the most common genes and DNA from the rows behind it. The table for this sample lists hundreds of thousands of distinct CDR3 sequences; around two fifths of them were counted only once. About a fifth of the sample is held by the ten biggest clonotypes. Material: blood. These receptors originate from a man in his sixties in good health.

The rearrangement uses TRBV7-8 and TRBJ2-3, with D possibly TRBD2 on 5 matching bases. V was trimmed by 5 bases and J by 0 bases, leaving 12 bases between them. Looked up from germline, CDR1 is SGHVS and CDR2 is FQNEAQ. The CDR3 spans 15 residues. In DNA form, the CDR3 reads TGTGCCAGCAGCCCTTTAGCGCGGAGCACAGATACGCAGTATTTT. This translates into CASSPLARSTDTQYF. Full variable domain (rest looked up from reference TRBV7-8 and TRBJ2-3): GAGVSQSPRYKVAKRGQDVALRCDPISGHVSLFWYQQALGQGPEFLTYFQNEAQLDKSGLPSDRFFAERPEGSVSTLKIQRTQQEDSAVYLCASSPLARSTDTQYFGPGTRLTVL.

The V and J genes are TRBV15 and TRBJ2-1; TRBD2 matches at 10 bases. V shed 2 bases, J shed 7 bases, and the junction held 14 bases outside the gene matches. Germline CDR1 LNHNV, CDR2 YYDKDF (reference sequence). This CDR3 comprises 18 residues. The CDR3 nucleotides are TGTGCCACCAGCAGACCATACTGGCTAGCGGGGGTCCAGAATGAGCAGTTCTTC. Protein sequence: CATSRPYWLAGVQNEQFF.

Comments on this clonotype: It is likely a read error, because the conserved phenylalanine at the end of the CDR3 is missing. The chain is built from TRBV9 and TRBJ2-5; 9 nucleotides match TRBD2. The germline V gene has CDR1 SGDLS and CDR2 YYNGEE. CDR3 length: 15 residues. V lost 0 bases to trimming and J lost 5 bases; unmatched junction nucleotides: 5. CDR3 in DNA: TGTGCCAGCAGCGTAGGGATAGCGGGGGCTGAGACCCAGTACCTC. Translated, it gives CASSVGIAGAETQYL.

The CDR3 DNA is TGTGCCAGCAGTGAAGCAGGGAGGGGGTCAGAGACCCAGTACTTC. It specifies CASSEAGRGSETQYF. The gene calls are TRBV6-1 and TRBJ2-5; maybe TRBD2 (7 bases). V was clipped by 0 bases and J by 4 bases, with 12 bases between them. The CDR3 extends over 15 amino acids. Germline CDR1 MNHNS, CDR2 SASEGT.

This chain uses TRBV3-1 with TRBJ1-4; D not certain. The CDR3 runs to 14 residues. CDR1 and CDR2 (germline): LGHDT, YNNKEL (reference sequence). The germline V and J ends were trimmed by 4 bases and 5 bases, with 11 bases remaining between them. CDR3 DNA: TGTGCCAGCAGCCGGGCGCTCCAAAATGAAAAACTGTTTTTT. Translated, it gives CASSRALQNEKLFF.

With respect to this clonotype: Just one base apart from a much larger clone, this may be a read error. The V call is TRBV20-1, the J call TRBJ2-1; D possibly uses TRBD1 or TRBD2 (5 bases each). This CDR3 has 14 amino acids. Germline V gives CDR1 DFQATT, CDR2 SNEGSKA (reference sequence). The CDR3 is CSTRRQGIDNEQFF. Written as DNA, the CDR3 is TGCAGTACTAGGCGCCAGGGTATCGACAATGAGCAGTTCTTC.

The chain combines TRBV12-3 or TRBV12-4 with TRBJ2-7; D remains unclear. V was trimmed by 6 bases and J by 4 bases, leaving 13 bases between them. This CDR3 comprises 13 residues. The CDR3 here is CASSASVSYEQYF. The CDR3 DNA reads TGTGCCAGCAGCGCCTCGGTTTCGTACGAGCAGTACTTC.

This clonotype appeared many times. V usage is TRBV15 and J usage is TRBJ2-5; D remains ambiguous. V dropped 6 bases and J dropped 4 bases, with 9 bases sitting between them. Germline V gene lookup returns CDR1 LNHNV and CDR2 YYDKDF (reference sequence). CDR3 length: 12 amino acids. The CDR3 DNA follows: TGTGCCACCAGTGTCCGAGGAGAGACCCAGTACTTC. Its translation is CATSVRGETQYF. Full variable domain (outside the CDR3, taken from reference TRBV15 and TRBJ2-5): DAMVIQNPRYQVTQFGKPVTLSCSQTLNHNVMYWYQQKSSQAPKLLFHYYDKDFNNEADTPDNFQSRRPNTSFCFLDIRSPGLGDTAMYLCATSVRGETQYFGPGTRLLVL.

This clonotype has more than one count but fewer than ten. The chain combines TRBV7-2 with TRBJ2-5; no clear D gene. The CDR3 consists of 14 residues. Germline CDR1 and CDR2: SGHTA and FQGNSA. V shed 5 bases and J shed 4 bases, with 14 bases lying between them. Here the CDR3 reads CASSLLVGSETQYF. The CDR3 DNA is TGTGCCAGCAGCCTTCTCGTGGGGTCAGAGACCCAGTACTTC.

The chain employs TRBV18 and TRBJ1-6; perhaps TRBD1 as D (6 bases). Germline V lookup: CDR1 KGHSH, CDR2 LQKENI. Trimming took off 0 bases at V and 7 bases at J, with 10 bases between the two ends. The CDR3 has 15 amino acids. The CDR3 bases are TGTGCCAGCTCACCACCAACAGGGTCCAATTCACCCCTCCACTTT. Encoded protein: CASSPPTGSNSPLHF.

This clonotype turned up a few times. V is TRBV20-1 and J is TRBJ2-5; D is undetermined. Trimming shortened V by 3 bases and J by 5 bases, and 16 bases separated the two germline ends. From germline, CDR1 is DFQATT and CDR2 SNEGSKA (reference sequence). This CDR3 is built from 14 residues. In DNA, the CDR3 is TGCAGTGCTAGCACCCACCGGACCAGGGAGACCCAGTACTTC. Protein product: CSASTHRTRETQYF.

At least ten counts were recorded for this clonotype. The chain is built from TRBV7-2 and TRBJ2-1, with 7 bases identical to TRBD2. There are 15 residues in the CDR3. The trim removed 5 bases at V and 9 bases at J, leaving 13 bases unmatched. Germline V gene lookup returns CDR1 SGHTA and CDR2 FQGNSA. The CDR3, as DNA: TGTGCCAGCAGCGCGGCTAGCGGCGTTCCGGGTGAGCAGTTCTTC. Amino acid sequence: CASSAASGVPGEQFF. The variable domain in full, completed from reference TRBV7-2 and TRBJ2-1, reads GAGVSQSPSNKVTEKGKDVELRCDPISGHTALYWYRQSLGQGLEFLIYFQGNSAPDKSGLPSDRFSAERTGGSVSTLTIQRTQQEDSAVYLCASSAASGVPGEQFFGPGTRLTVL.

Only a few counts were recorded for this clonotype. The chain links TRBV6-1 to TRBJ2-6, with D possibly TRBD1 on 6 matching bases. The CDR3 is 18 residues long. The V gene lost 3 bases and the J gene lost 0 bases, with 15 bases spanning the gap. Germline lookup yields CDR1 MNHNS and CDR2 SASEGT. As DNA, the CDR3 is TGTGCCAGCAGTGACCTGACAGGCACCCACTCTGGGGCCAACGTCCTGACTTTC. Translation: CASSDLTGTHSGANVLTF.

This chain links TRBV20-1 with TRBJ1-1; 8 bases align to TRBD1. The V and J ends lost 4 bases and 4 bases, in that order; junction bases with no gene match: 5. This CDR3 contains 13 residues. Germline V lookup: CDR1 DFQATT, CDR2 SNEGSKA (reference sequence). The CDR3: CSAKTGVVTEAFF. In DNA form, the CDR3 reads TGCAGTGCTAAGACAGGGGTCGTCACTGAAGCTTTCTTT.

V and J are TRBV14 and TRBJ2-1; D remains unclear. V was shortened by 1 base and J by 13 bases, with 20 bases between the two germline ends. Germline V gene lookup returns CDR1 SGHDN and CDR2 FVKESK. The CDR3 is 15 residues long. This CDR3 is CASSQGVVSKETQFF. DNA of the CDR3: TGTGCCAGCAGCCAAGGGGTTGTCTCGAAAGAGACCCAGTTCTTC.

This clonotype occurred a few times. This chain connects TRBV10-3 to TRBJ2-3; 9 positions agree with TRBD2. The CDR3 length is 17 residues. The germline V gene has CDR1 ENHRY and CDR2 SYGVKD. V trimming: 3 bases; J trimming: 2 bases; junction bases outside the gene matches: 9. CDR3 amino acids: CAISDGLAGVDTDTQYF. The CDR3 DNA is TGTGCCATCAGTGACGGATTAGCGGGGGTAGACACAGATACGCAGTATTTT.

This clonotype has a handful of counts. The V call is TRBV5-1, the J call TRBJ1-2, with D possibly being TRBD1 (6 bases). V lost 3 bases and J 4 bases, leaving 16 bases between the germline ends. The CDR3 has 15 amino acids. CDR1 and CDR2 (germline): SGHRS, YFSETQ. This CDR3 is CASSSEQQGFYGYTF. The CDR3 coding sequence is TGCGCCAGCAGCTCCGAACAACAGGGCTTCTATGGCTACACCTTC. Complete variable domain (other parts from reference TRBV5-1 and TRBJ1-2): KAGVTQTPRYLIKTRGQQVTLSCSPISGHRSVSWYQQTPGQGLQFLFEYFSETQRNKGNFPGRFSGRQFSNSRSEMNVSTLELGDSALYLCASSSEQQGFYGYTFGSGTRLTVV.

This chain connects TRBV7-2 to TRBJ2-5; D perhaps matches TRBD1 (6 bases). The end of the DNA fits TRBJ2-1 better, so the J call may be wrong. Germline V gene lookup returns CDR1 SGHTA and CDR2 FQGNSA. The CDR3 has 13 residues. CDR3 sequence reads: CASSLQGQETQFF. CDR3 nucleotide sequence: TGTGCCAGCAGTCTACAGGGCCAAGAGACCCAGTTCTTC.

This clonotype was observed a few times. This chain connects TRBV20-1 to TRBJ2-7; 9 bases align to TRBD2. From germline, CDR1 is DFQATT and CDR2 SNEGSKA (reference sequence). V was pared by 5 bases and J by 5 bases, with 13 bases of the junction left unmatched. This CDR3 comprises 15 residues. The CDR3 is CSALGPAGGLNEQYF. Written as DNA, the CDR3 is TGCAGTGCTTTGGGCCCAGCGGGGGGTTTGAACGAGCAGTACTTC.

This clonotype was observed a few times. V and J are TRBV18 and TRBJ2-3; possible D gene TRBD1, 6 bases. The CDR3 consists of 16 residues. Germline CDR1 is KGHSH and CDR2 is LQKENI. V was trimmed by 1 base and J by 3 bases, leaving 14 bases between them. The CDR3 loop is CASSPQVRGKTDTQYF. CDR3 nucleotide sequence: TGTGCCAGCTCACCACAAGTCAGGGGAAAGACAGATACGCAGTATTTT.

This clonotype has a handful of counts. This chain connects TRBV12-3 or TRBV12-4 to TRBJ2-7; D is ambiguous. This CDR3 is 13 amino acids long. With 3 bases removed from V and 3 bases from J, the gap between germline ends came to 9 bases. The CDR3 loop is CASSFNLHYEQYF. In nucleotides, the CDR3 is TGTGCCAGCAGTTTCAACTTACACTACGAGCAGTACTTC.

The chain employs TRBV6-2 or TRBV6-3 and TRBJ1-6, with D hard to call. V lost 8 bases and J 0 bases, leaving 23 bases between the germline ends. The CDR3 totals 19 residues. Germline V gene lookup returns CDR1 MNHEY and CDR2 SVGEGT. The CDR3 region is CASRMIDREASSYNSPLHF. The CDR3 region has the DNA TGTGCCAGCCGTATGATTGATCGGGAGGCGAGCTCCTATAATTCACCCCTCCACTTT.

This clonotype has a handful of counts. V and J are TRBV10-3 and TRBJ1-5; D is possibly TRBD1 (6 bases). Germline V gives CDR1 ENHRY, CDR2 SYGVKD. The V end was cut by 10 bases, the J end by 0 bases, with 16 bases between. The CDR3 contains 15 residues. This chain's CDR3 is CATALAGDSNQPQHF. CDR3 bases: TGTGCCACGGCTTTAGCAGGGGATAGCAATCAGCCCCAGCATTTT.

The rearrangement joins TRBV20-1 to TRBJ2-5; D call uncertain. The assigned J gene may be wrong: the sequence end matches TRBJ2-7 better. The CDR3 spans 13 residues. Germline V gene sequence: CDR1 DFQATT, CDR2 SNEGSKA (reference sequence). The CDR3 DNA is TGCAGTGCTAGAGATACCAGCACCTACGAGCAGTACTTC. Its protein is CSARDTSTYEQYF.

This clonotype occurred many times. The rearrangement joins TRBV7-9 to TRBJ2-7; 10 positions match TRBD1. From germline, CDR1 is SEHNR and CDR2 FQNEAQ (reference sequence). Trimming took 2 bases from V and 3 from J; bases not matched to a gene: 1. The CDR3 covers 14 residues. CDR3 sequence reads: CASSLRDRGYEQYF. In DNA form, the CDR3 reads TGTGCCAGCAGCTTACGGGACAGGGGCTACGAGCAGTACTTC. The variable domain in full, with the rest retrieved from reference TRBV7-9 and TRBJ2-7, is DTGVSQNPRHKITKRGQNVTFRCDPISEHNRLYWYRQTLGQGPEFLTYFQNEAQLEKSRLLSDRFSAERPKGSFSTLEIQRTEQGDSAMYLCASSLRDRGYEQYFGPGTRLTVT.

This clonotype turned up a few times. This chain joins TRBV7-9 and TRBJ2-1; TRBD2 agrees at 13 bases. The CDR3 totals 17 residues. Germline V gives CDR1 SEHNR, CDR2 FQNEAQ (reference sequence). The J segment lost 2 bases and the V segment lost 2 bases, leaving 3 bases of the junction unmatched. CDR3 DNA sequence: TGTGCCAGCAGCTTACGTGGGACTAGCGGGGCCTACAATGAGCAGTTCTTC. Encoded protein: CASSLRGTSGAYNEQFF.

This clonotype was seen a few times. V usage is TRBV6-5 and J usage is TRBJ2-5, with 8 bases lining up with TRBD1. The V and J ends lost 5 bases and 6 bases, in that order; junction bases with no gene match: 8. This CDR3 spans 14 amino acids. CDR1 MNHEY and CDR2 SVGAGI come from the germline V gene. This CDR3 is CASSRSGGSKTQYF. DNA of the CDR3: TGTGCCAGCAGTCGGTCAGGGGGCAGTAAGACCCAGTACTTC.

This sequence joins TRBV4-3 and TRBJ2-3; D uncertain. V was shortened by 2 bases and J by 2 bases, with 5 bases between the two germline ends. The CDR3 length is 13 residues. Germline V gives CDR1 LGHNA, CDR2 YSLEER. The CDR3 here is CASSQSPTDTQYF. CDR3 bases: TGCGCCAGCAGCCAATCCCCCACAGATACGCAGTATTTT.

This clonotype was counted many times. This rearrangement joins TRBV27 to TRBJ1-2; 11 bases align to TRBD1. The CDR3 totals 15 residues. V lost 5 bases to trimming and J lost 9 bases; unmatched junction nucleotides: 11. Germline loops: CDR1 MNHEY, CDR2 SMNVEV (reference sequence). In nucleotides, the CDR3 is TGTGCCAGCAGTAACCACGGACAGGGGGCGCGAAGCTACACCTTC. This codes for CASSNHGQGARSYTF.

The chain uses TRBV20-1 and TRBJ2-1; 8 positions match TRBD2. Per the germline V gene, CDR1 is DFQATT and CDR2 is SNEGSKA (reference sequence). The CDR3 consists of 15 residues. The V gene end was trimmed by 5 bases and the J gene end by 7 bases; junction bases not matched to a gene: 13. DNA for the CDR3: TGCAGTGCTCCAAGGGCCCTAGCGGGTCATAATGAGCAGTTCTTC. It translates to CSAPRALAGHNEQFF.